This TCR beta chain was profiled in a study of low-dose radiotherapy and immunotherapy resistance in tumors (dated by TCRdb to 2021 to 2024). Context from the whole study: In Cohort 1, 0.5 Gy per fraction was delivered every 2 weeks, and a total PTV dose of 6.5 Gy was prescribed. In Cohort 2, 1 Gy per fraction was delivered every two weeks, for a total of 13 Gy over 26 weeks. Nivolumab was administered intravenously as a 240 mg flat dose every two weeks, and ipilimumab was administered intravenously at 1 mg/kg every six weeks. Every two weeks, patients got intravenous cyclophosphamide at 200 mg/m2, given one day ahead of each radiation and immunotherapy administration. Patients took aspirin 300 mg orally once daily for four cycles, starting on cycle 1 day 1. Randomization of trial participants into treatment groups was not performed. The translational analysis covered eight patients: three from the first dose cohort and the first five from the second dose cohort.

Donors were enrolled in RACIN, a single-arm phase I dose-escalation trial combining nivolumab, ipilimumab, aspirin, low-dose cyclophosphamide and low-dose radiotherapy. Patients were eligible if they had advanced solid tumors that were TIL-negative. First-strand cDNA was synthesized with Superscript III and a set of TRAV- and TRBV-specific primers, covering both TCRalpha and TCRbeta chains. TCRs were amplified with Phusion for approximately 19 PCR cycles using a constant-region primer together with the adapter attached to the V primers. Isolated mRNA was amplified with the MessageAmp II aRNA Amplification Kit, using a roughly 15-hour in vitro transcription at 37°C. The Dynabeads mRNA DIRECT Purification Kit was used to isolate mRNA for TCR sequencing. A second approximately 25-cycle Phusion PCR added indexed Illumina adapters, and products were purified with AMPure XP beads. Under the source paper's analysis protocol: Custom Perl scripts were used to pool TCR sequences that encoded the same protein, to remove out-of-frame sequences, and to calculate the abundance of each clonotype. Any TCR sequence backed by just one read was left out of the analysis. Among the metrics used to describe the repertoires were Shannon entropy, Gini index, clonality, richness, and the frequency of TCRs shared between repertoires. TCRdb passed the public sequencing reads through fastp at Q25 and MiXCR, retaining productive beta sequences. Each CDR3 protein gets just one entry, which takes the most common genes and DNA from the rows behind it. Here the V and J calls rest on TCRdb's processing, not on the authors' analysis. For this sample there are roughly 11,000 distinct CDR3 sequences; 65% appear just once. The ten largest account for about 11% of the sample.

A word on this clonotype: Its antigen remains undetermined. No much larger clonotype is one base removed from it; base qualities were not supplied.

This receptor was identified in a human donor with advanced metastatic prostate, ovarian, gallbladder or colorectal cancer (not recorded which). This table probably holds off-target reads from a library built for another chain.

The encoded CDR3 is CASSPLGVEETQYF. The DNA reads TGTGCCAGCAGCCCTCTCGGGGTGGAGGAGACCCAGTACTTC. The chain uses TRBV14 and TRBJ2-5; the D gene is possibly TRBD2, with 5 bases matching. CDR1 and CDR2, looked up from the germline V gene, are SGHDN and FVKESK. V and J lose 4 bases and 5 bases, and a span of 14 bases separates them. The CDR3 numbers 14 residues from cysteine through phenylalanine. Of all the DNA, just the CDR3 is kept, 42 bases in frame from base 1.